This T cell receptor (beta chain) was sequenced in a study of OX40 agonist ivuxolimab in advanced cancers. Profiled with immunoSEQ multiplex PCR; TCRdb holds only in-frame clones, not every one. The sample includes about 91,000 clones, around four fifths seen only once; the top ten take around 1.1%. There are 16 residues in the CDR3. Trimming stripped 4 bases from V and 1 base from J, with 14 bases between. The germline V gene has CDR1 SGHDT and CDR2 YYEEEE. General study results and limits: Circulating CD4+ and CD8+ T cells showed clonal expansion by week 6 at 0.1 to 3.0 mg/kg. Among the lowest peripheral clonal expansion occurred in 0.1-3.0 mg/kg partial responders.

A note on this clone: Its cognate antigen is unknown.

J is TRBJ2-2 and V is TRBV5-6; D may be TRBD2 (5 bases). This receptor was identified in an adult with an advanced solid tumor such as melanoma, head and neck, liver or kidney cancer. This sample comprised CD4+ or CD8+ T cells sorted from blood, obtained in a trial of the OX40 agonist ivuxolimab. The CDR3 bases are TGTGCCAGCAGCCCCGGCGGGCTCGGGAACACCGGGGAGCTGTTTTTT. Translated: CASSPGGLGNTGELFF.